This T cell receptor (beta chain) emerged from a study of Tregs in tolerant kidney transplant recipients. J gave up 3 bases and V 7 bases, and 10 bases lay outside the gene matches. The CDR3 contains 15 residues. Per the germline V gene, CDR1 is SNHLY and CDR2 is FYNNEI. Some clones are missing from TCRdb's copy, which holds only in-frame ones; the method was immunoSEQ multiplex PCR. The repertoire holds under 100,000 clones, with approximately 94% as singletons. Study-level results: No direct test of biological reproducibility was done here.

On this clone: Its antigen is currently unknown.

The clonotype comes from a human donor in good health. V usage is TRBV2 and J usage is TRBJ2-3; 7 bases fit TRBD2. Sequenced material: CD8+ T cells from blood. The CDR3 spells CASMITAGNTDTQYF. The CDR3 bases are TGTGCCAGCATGATAACAGCGGGGAATACAGATACGCAGTATTTT. Full variable domain (rest looked up from reference TRBV2 and TRBJ2-3): EPEVTQTPSHQVTQMGQEVILRCVPISNHLYFYWYRQILGQKVEFLVSFYNNEISEKSEIFDDQFSVERPDGSNFTLKIRSTKLEDSAMYFCASMITAGNTDTQYFGPGTRLTVL.